The 26 T cell receptor beta chains given below trace back to one sample, sequenced in a study of blood T cells in healthy people across ages. Together with a sample-barcoded 5' primer, a J-beta primer mix was included in a second PCR lasting about 7 to 12 cycles. TCRdb passed the 5' RACE reads through MiXCR, listing each CDR3 protein once. This table holds hundreds of thousands of distinct CDR3 sequences, more than 45% found once. The sequenced sample was blood. These receptors were collected from a man aged 25 to 40 in good health.

For this clonotype: The junction departs from the called germline gene at one end, perhaps through a read error. The CDR3 DNA is TGCGCCAGCAGCCAAGATGGGCAGTCCACCTACGAGCGGTACTTC. Translation gives CASSQDGQSTYERYF. V usage is TRBV4-3 and J usage is TRBJ2-7, with unresolved D. The CDR3 covers 15 residues. Per the germline V gene, CDR1 is LGHNA and CDR2 is YSLEER.

The chain combines TRBV6-6 with TRBJ2-5; the D is unclear. The germline V gene encodes CDR1 MNHNY and CDR2 SVGAGI (reference sequence). The length of the CDR3 is 14 residues. V was pared by 0 bases and J by 7 bases, with 12 bases between. The CDR3 DNA is TGTGCCAGCAGTTACTCGTCGGGCCCGAGGACCCAGTACTTC. Translating gives CASSYSSGPRTQYF.

This rearrangement joins TRBV20-1 to TRBJ2-1, with no clear D. Deletions cut 6 bases from V and 9 bases from J, with 15 bases between. Germline CDR1 is DFQATT and CDR2 is SNEGSKA (reference sequence). This CDR3 contains 12 residues. In nucleotides, the CDR3 is TGCAGTGCCCCCCTTGTCGGCCCTGAGCAGTTCTTC. Residues: CSAPLVGPEQFF.

The J gene is TRBJ1-2, the V gene TRBV3-1; tentatively, D is TRBD1 (6 bases). The germline V gene has CDR1 LGHDT and CDR2 YNNKEL (reference sequence). The V end lost 1 base, the J end lost 7 bases, and 19 bases lay between the germline ends. The CDR3 length is 16 residues. This CDR3 is CASSQGTVGDKGGYTF. For the CDR3, the DNA is TGTGCCAGCAGCCAAGGAACCGTCGGGGACAAAGGTGGCTACACCTTC.

On this clonotype itself: One end of the junction is discordant with germline, which a read error may explain. The chain links TRBV29-1 to TRBJ2-3, with D perhaps given as TRBD1 or TRBD2 (5 bases each). The CDR3 runs 14 residues. CDR1 is SQVTM and CDR2 is ANQGSEA in the germline V gene. The CDR3 DNA is TGCAGCGTTGAGGGGACCCAGGGCACAGATACGCTGTATTTT. Residues: CSVEGTQGTDTLYF.

The chain links TRBV15 to TRBJ2-3, with 11 bases aligning to TRBD2. CDR1 and CDR2 from the germline V gene are LNHNV and YYDKDF (reference sequence). V lost 0 bases, J lost 6 bases, and 14 bases stayed unmatched. This CDR3 spans 19 amino acids. CDR3 loop: CATSRDPDFTSGGSDTQYF. The CDR3 DNA reads TGTGCCACCAGCAGAGATCCCGACTTCACTAGCGGGGGTTCGGATACGCAGTATTTT.

This rearrangement joins TRBV18 to TRBJ2-5; possible D gene TRBD1, 5 bases. The CDR3 is 14 residues long. The germline V gene encodes CDR1 KGHSH and CDR2 LQKENI. V shed 4 bases and J shed 1 base, with 10 bases lying between them. CDR3 sequence (DNA): TGTGCCAGCTCACAAGGGGCGTTCCAAGAGACCCAGTACTTC. Protein sequence: CASSQGAFQETQYF.

This clonotype was observed a handful of times. The rearrangement links TRBV29-1 to TRBJ2-7; 7 bases align to TRBD2. V shed 1 base and J 3 bases; nucleotides not matched to a gene: 3. This CDR3 is 13 amino acids long. CDR1 SQVTM and CDR2 ANQGSEA come from the germline V gene. CDR3 region: CSVEGGSDYEQYF. The CDR3, as DNA: TGCAGCGTTGAAGGCGGGAGTGACTACGAGCAGTACTTC.

The CDR3 loop reads CASSPATGGAEKLFF. DNA of the CDR3: TGTGCCAGCAGTCCGGCGACAGGGGGGGCGGAAAAACTGTTTTTT. The chain employs TRBV6-6 and TRBJ1-4, with 9 bases aligning to TRBD1. The CDR3 has 15 amino acids. The V gene's germline CDR1 is MNHNY and CDR2 SVGAGI (reference sequence). V gave up 5 bases and J gave up 8 bases; unmatched junction bases: 9.

The V gene is TRBV15, the J gene TRBJ2-7, with D perhaps TRBD1 (5 bases). Germline assignment: CDR1 LNHNV and CDR2 YYDKDF (reference sequence). The V gene lost 2 bases and the J gene lost 7 bases, with 12 bases spanning the gap. The CDR3 covers 13 residues. This CDR3 is CATSRQGPDEQYF. The CDR3 nucleotides are TGTGCCACCAGCAGACAGGGTCCCGATGAGCAGTACTTC.

V and J are TRBV30 and TRBJ2-7; D gene ambiguous. Trimming removed 2 bases at V and 6 bases at J, with 8 bases between. CDR3 length equals 11 residues. CDR1 and CDR2 from the germline V gene are GTSNPN and SVGIG (reference sequence). The CDR3 region is CAWSPPGEQYF. CDR3 in DNA: TGTGCCTGGAGTCCCCCGGGCGAGCAGTACTTC.

This clonotype occurred a few times. The chain combines TRBV12-3 or TRBV12-4 with TRBJ1-5; 7 bases are a match to TRBD1. The CDR3 is 15 amino acids. V lost 5 bases and J lost 5; bases outside the gene matches: 9. The chain's CDR3 is CASSPLTGPYQPQHF. The CDR3 nucleotides are TGTGCCAGCAGTCCCCTGACAGGGCCGTATCAGCCCCAGCATTTT.

V gene TRBV7-6 combines with J gene TRBJ2-3, with a possible D match to TRBD2 (6 bases). The germline V gene encodes CDR1 SGHVS and CDR2 FNYEAQ. Trimming took off 4 bases at V and 8 bases at J, with 13 bases between the two ends. The CDR3 extends over 13 amino acids. The CDR3 loop reads CASSSLGGFTQYF. The CDR3 nucleotides are TGTGCCAGCAGCTCGCTAGGAGGGTTTACGCAGTATTTT.

The V call is TRBV10-2, the J call TRBJ1-1, with D hard to call. Trimming shortened V by 5 bases and J by 3 bases, and 10 bases separated the two germline ends. This CDR3 comprises 13 residues. Germline V gene lookup returns CDR1 WSHSY and CDR2 SAAADI. The CDR3 loop is CASSRRLDTEAFF. In DNA form, the CDR3 reads TGCGCCAGCAGTCGAAGGCTGGACACTGAAGCTTTCTTT.

This chain joins TRBV7-8 and TRBJ2-7, with D possibly matching TRBD2 (6 bases). V lost 5 bases and J 5 bases, leaving 13 bases between the germline ends. Germline V CDR1 and CDR2: SGHVS, FQNEAQ. The CDR3 is 13 amino acids. The CDR3 spells CASSPNGEDEQYF. Written as DNA, the CDR3 is TGTGCCAGCAGCCCGAACGGGGAGGACGAGCAGTACTTC.

The chain links TRBV15 to TRBJ2-3, with D perhaps matching TRBD2 (5 bases). The germline V gene encodes CDR1 LNHNV and CDR2 YYDKDF (reference sequence). There are 16 residues in the CDR3. With 0 bases removed from V and 5 bases from J, the gap between germline ends came to 15 bases. CDR3 nucleotide sequence: TGTGCCACCAGCAGAGATGACCGCCGCGCGGGAGATACGCAGTATTTT. Translation gives CATSRDDRRAGDTQYF.

In this sample, this clonotype turned up once. The chain is built from TRBV27 and TRBJ2-4, with no clear D. The DNA end is more similar to TRBJ2-5, so the J call may be wrong. The CDR3 has 16 residues. CDR1 MNHEY and CDR2 SMNVEV come from the germline V gene (reference sequence). CDR3 loop: CASSLVTVKSEETQYF. The CDR3 nucleotides read TGTGCCAGCAGTTTAGTAACGGTCAAATCCGAAGAGACCCAGTACTTC.

This chain joins TRBV7-2 and TRBJ2-7; tentative D call: TRBD2 (6 bases). Germline values: CDR1 SGHTA, CDR2 FQGNSA. Trimming took off 8 bases at V and 0 bases at J, with 14 bases between the two ends. The CDR3 spans 14 residues. The CDR3 reads CASGGSGISYEQYF. In DNA, the CDR3 is TGTGCCAGCGGGGGTAGCGGTATCTCCTACGAGCAGTACTTC.

This clonotype has a handful of counts. The chain has TRBV7-2 and TRBJ2-1, with D unclear. The CDR3 runs to 14 residues. Trimming pared 5 bases from V and 9 bases from J, leaving 17 bases between. Germline CDR1 is SGHTA and CDR2 is FQGNSA. The CDR3 nucleotides read TGTGCCAGCAGCAGTAGTGGGGTCCTTGCTGAGCAGTTCTTC. This gives the protein CASSSSGVLAEQFF.

The V gene is TRBV7-2, the J gene TRBJ1-2; no reliable D call. V was clipped by 1 base and J by 4 bases, with 13 bases between them. The CDR3 has 15 residues. Germline V CDR1 and CDR2: SGHTA, FQGNSA. CDR3 bases: TGTGCCAGCAGCTTAGAGCTCAGAGGAAGCTATGGCTACACCTTC. This codes for CASSLELRGSYGYTF. The full variable domain, completed using reference TRBV7-2 and TRBJ1-2, is GAGVSQSPSNKVTEKGKDVELRCDPISGHTALYWYRQSLGQGLEFLIYFQGNSAPDKSGLPSDRFSAERTGGSVSTLTIQRTQQEDSAVYLCASSLELRGSYGYTFGSGTRLTVV.

The chain couples TRBV9 to TRBJ2-5, with TRBD2 matching over 11 bases. Germline CDR1 SGDLS, CDR2 YYNGEE. V dropped 4 bases and J dropped 5; count of bases not matched to a gene: 10. The CDR3 extends over 16 amino acids. CDR3 loop: CASSRLAGGSVETQYF. The DNA for the CDR3 is TGTGCCAGCAGCCGATTAGCGGGAGGGAGCGTCGAGACCCAGTACTTC.

In this sample, this clonotype turned up once. V is TRBV7-2 and J is TRBJ2-1; D is uncertain. The CDR3 covers 13 residues. Trimming shortened V by 4 bases and J by 8 bases, and 12 bases separated the two germline ends. Germline CDR1 SGHTA, CDR2 FQGNSA. CDR3 loop: CASSSTIVHEQFF. CDR3 nucleotide sequence: TGTGCCAGCAGCTCTACTATCGTCCATGAGCAGTTCTTC.

This clonotype was seen repeatedly, ten times or more. The chain has TRBV29-1 and TRBJ2-3; the match to TRBD2 covers 12 bases. Trimming cost V 5 bases and J 4 bases; bases outside gene matches: 4. The CDR3 totals 14 residues. Germline CDR1 reads SQVTM; CDR2 reads ANQGSEA. CDR3 region: CSVRTSGIADTQYF. The CDR3 DNA is TGCAGCGTTCGGACTAGCGGGATCGCAGATACGCAGTATTTT.

This CDR3 reads CASSFSGRLISRQFF. As DNA, the CDR3 is TGTGCCAGCAGTTTTTCGGGAAGACTGATTAGTAGGCAGTTCTTC. V usage is TRBV12-3 or TRBV12-4 and J usage is TRBJ2-1; D perhaps matches TRBD2 (5 bases). The V end was cut by 3 bases, the J end by 12 bases, with 21 bases between. There are 15 residues in the CDR3.

The chain recombines TRBV7-3 with TRBJ1-1, with D perhaps TRBD1 (6 bases). The V and J ends lost 0 bases and 0 bases respectively, with 14 bases between them. CDR1 SGHTA and CDR2 FQGTGA come from the germline V gene. The CDR3 consists of 17 residues. This CDR3 reads CASSLTAGASVNTEAFF. DNA of the CDR3: TGTGCCAGCAGCTTAACGGCGGGGGCCTCGGTGAACACTGAAGCTTTCTTT.

The gene calls are TRBV12-3 or TRBV12-4 and TRBJ1-5; D is undetermined. The CDR3 is 14 amino acids. V was pared by 3 bases and J by 1 base, with 7 bases between. CDR3: CASSFLNSNQPQHF. As DNA, the CDR3 is TGTGCCAGCAGTTTTTTGAACAGCAATCAGCCCCAGCATTTT.